The sequence of this T cell receptor (beta chain) was determined in a study of blood T cell repertoires in COVID-19. V shed 4 bases, J shed 2 bases, and the junction held 4 bases outside the gene matches. The CDR3 totals 14 residues. Germline assignment: CDR1 SGHAT and CDR2 FQNNGV. Only in-frame clones appear in the TCRdb table, and some are missing; sequencing was by immunoSEQ multiplex PCR. The sample has approximately 300,000 clones, 92% seen once. The TCR sequence derives from a woman aged 25 to 39 who had recovered from COVID-19. Sequenced: PBMCs or T cells enriched from blood (not recorded which). This chain uses TRBV11-2 with TRBJ1-1, with TRBD1 matching over 7 bases. The CDR3 DNA reads as TGTGCCAGCAGCTACAGGGGTTTCAACACTGAAGCTTTCTTT. Encoded protein: CASSYRGFNTEAFF.